This T cell receptor (beta chain) emerged from a study of cytomegalovirus exposure and HLA in healthy donors (dated by TCRdb to 2017 to 2019). Broadly, across the study: An earlier analysis of more than 550 of the donors reported about 260 Gb of sequence data and 95 million to 140 million unique TCR beta sequences obtained from 150 million to 200 million T cells. Approximately 310 gigabases of sequencing data and around 85 million unique TCR sequences made up an early release that covered 640 HLA-typed donors. Among the roughly 400 genotyped donors, approximately 77% belonged to the genetic ancestry cluster associated with self-reported Caucasian donors. The study aimed to test whether signatures of past pathogen exposure could be identified by cataloging public T cell receptors. The T cell repertoires of 550 to 850 subjects were profiled by immunosequencing and related to cytomegalovirus serostatus. Along with the approximately 700-subject first cohort, a separate validation cohort of roughly 110 different subjects was used. High-throughput TCR immunosequencing, statistical association of individual TCRs with disease status, and machine learning were combined to predict cytomegalovirus infection status. A later analysis re-analyzed previously published TCR beta repertoires from 600 to 850 donors and added high-resolution HLA genotyping to study TCR occurrence patterns. The later analysis used no new phenotypic data to find candidate immune exposures, relying instead on TCR beta sequences and their occurrence across donors. An earlier analysis of some 600 of the donors applied high-throughput TCR beta sequencing to assess whether each TCR beta V gene segment acted as functional or pseudogenic. Donor age, sex, ethnicity and CMV serostatus were collected together with the repertoire data. A later genetic analysis used genome-wide SNP genotypes for about three fifths of the 666 donors, treating that subset as a discovery cohort. Every repertoire in the discovery cohort had been generated on one and the same sequencing platform. HLA typing included class I and class II loci at four-digit resolution. The number of donors typed differed by locus, with roughly 620-640 for A, B, C, DRB1 and DQB1, 522 for DQA1, 600 to 610 for DPA1, and some 440 for DPB1. Five DR-DQ haplotypes were handled as single units for association and clustering because linkage in the cohort was strong. On average, around 240,000 unique TCR beta nucleotide sequences were sequenced per donor among a few hundred genotyped donors of the cohort, with roughly 19% of those sequences being non-productive. The research as a whole found: A group of highly shared sequence variants was considered likely to be a technical artifact of the sequencing pipeline. In both the original and validation cohorts, the classifier was reported to diagnose cytomegalovirus status with high specificity and sensitivity. The authors suggested that the approach could potentially be extended to other disease states and immunological phenotypes. A further reported finding was that TCR beta sequences accurately predicted the HLA-A and HLA-B alleles for most subjects in the first cohort. The earlier analysis of approximately 560 of the donors excluded 15 to 20 rarely observed V segments, including chromosome 9 orphons, because counts were too low. Several of the top co-occurrence clusters appeared to be linked to parvovirus B19, influenza, CMV and Epstein-Barr virus, according to a later analysis. The study listed over 150 TCR beta chains as associated with cytomegalovirus. Compared with the approximately 670-donor mean, donors in an Asian-associated ancestry cluster had fewer N-insertions in productive TCRs, according to a later genetic analysis. The cohort was sequenced for TCR beta chains only, and without alpha or paired-chain data the features that could be detected were limited. The only immune exposure information available for the cohort was CMV serostatus. Most CMV-associated TCR beta chains appeared to be HLA-restricted in a later analysis, and the HLA associations seemed to be driven largely by CMV exposure. In an earlier analysis of more than 450 of the donors, most TCR beta V segments were observed in productive rearrangements about 87% or about 30% of the time, broadly matching IMGT annotations. When HLA alleles, especially DR and DQ, strongly co-occurred, attributing TCR associations to individual alleles was difficult. Some IMGT-functional V segments, including TRBV6-2 and TRBV6-3, could not be distinguished by the 87-base-pair reads and were therefore excluded. In a later analysis, TCR association rates were found to vary across HLA loci, with the most associated TCRs seen for DRB1 alleles and the fewest for HLA-C alleles. Across donors, most TCR sequences were observed very rarely, whereas some public TCRs were present in many individuals. At a false discovery rate of 0.05, a later analysis linked 16,951 TCR beta sequences to specific HLA alleles. The presence/absence analyses assumed that sequencing depth was roughly uniform across donors, and that assumption may not be true. A later analysis found that HLA-associated TCR beta chains were more clonally expanded and had lower generation probabilities than equally common non-associated chains. Because some donors lacked HLA typing at each locus, the association tests relied only on the typed subset. In vitro tests confirmed that a few of the cytomegalovirus-associated TCR beta chains recognize cytomegalovirus antigens. V-gene and J-gene trimming of TCR beta chains was associated with a missense DCLRE1C variant in a later genetic analysis, and the association was replicated in an independent cohort. Correlated functional status among segregating V segments might be attributable to linkage disequilibrium, but an unknown experimental factor could not be ruled out.

Library preparation used the immunoSEQ multiplex PCR assay. For the multiplex PCR, a mixture combining 60 forward primers for TCR Vbeta segments and 13 reverse primers for TCR Jbeta segments was used. The CDR3 region of rearranged TCR beta genes was amplified from genomic DNA by a multiplex PCR assay. The Illumina HiSeq System was used to sequence the amplified TCR beta libraries as 87-base-pair reads. In the paper's pipeline: A later analysis counted about 82 million unique TCR beta chains across the approximately 700 repertoires, and roughly 10 million of these chains were shared by at least two donors. Raw reads were error-corrected and collapsed into unique sequences by a nearest-neighbor algorithm in which closely related sequences were merged to remove PCR and sequencing errors. Alignment of CDR3 sequences to IMGT reference sequences was used to assign V, D and J gene segments. For a sequence to be retained, at least a six-nucleotide match to both a V gene segment and a J gene segment was required. A rearrangement was called productive if the CDR3 had no stop codons and remained in frame with V and J, and every other rearrangement was called non-productive. Following IMGT convention, CDR3 was defined as the stretch from the second conserved V-encoded cysteine up to the conserved J-encoded phenylalanine. The earlier analysis of 587 of the donors excluded sequences that lacked an unambiguous match to a single V gene segment. In an earlier analysis of some 590 of the donors, a V segment was called functional when productive rearrangements were above 56.7%, and segregating when the standard deviation between donors exceeded 5%. A statistical classification framework was built to diagnose cytomegalovirus status from the catalog of TCR beta chain sequences. V and J gene assignment, in a later analysis, came from comparing TCR nucleotide sequences with IMGT/GENE-DB human TR gene sequences. In a later analysis, CDR3 sequences and most-parsimonious VDJ recombination scenarios were assigned using the TCRdist pipeline. In a later analysis, each TCR beta chain was defined by its CDR3 amino acid sequence together with its V-gene family, and reads lacking a unique V-gene family were excluded. To address suspected cross-contamination and a sequencing artifact, a later analysis removed over 500 highly shared, low-generation-probability nucleotide sequences. A later analysis calculated a clonal expansion index for each public chain from normalized within-repertoire ranks of inferred template counts. In a later analysis, generation probabilities were computed using a VDJ recombination model fitted to out-of-frame rearrangements, and the results were checked against IGoR. A later analysis scored TCR-TCR, TCR-HLA and TCR-CMV co-occurrence with hypergeometric tests, applying a repertoire-size bias correction to TCR pairs. In a later analysis, false discovery rates were estimated by permuting HLA or CMV assignments 20 times. A later analysis grouped co-occurring TCRs with DBSCAN, adding TCRdist sequence similarity when clustering within HLA-allele-positive subsets. Repertoires with fewer than 30,000 or more than 120,000 public chains, plus five repertoires with anomalous nucleotide sharing, were excluded from co-occurrence clustering. TCRdb took over this immuneACCESS table, retaining in-frame rearrangements with V and J assigned. Such tables are incomplete; in checked studies, under half of the missing clones stem from an unresolved V gene, and the remainder is unexplained. V and J calls plus clone size are reproduced from that table; the DNA served to infer D and trimming. This sample comprises 90,000 to 120,000 clones, 77% of them detected only once. The ten largest clonotypes hold 3.5% to 5% of the sample.

Its CDR3 holds 13 amino acids, cysteine through phenylalanine. Only the CDR3 DNA is retained, 39 bases long and in frame from the first base. CDR1 SGHNT and CDR2 YYREEE are derived from the germline V gene (reference sequence). V gives up 4 bases and J gives up 6 bases, and the segment between their germline ends measures 12 bases. The cohort consisted of fewer than 700 healthy bone marrow donors. At the time of sampling, all cohort members were nominally healthy, though unrecorded immune exposures were likely present. The donor tested CMV seronegative, placing the donor among the 350 or so seronegative members of the cohort. Each donor provided a peripheral blood sample, and peripheral blood mononuclear cells were used for TCR beta sequencing. Genomic DNA extraction from the blood cell samples was performed with the Qiagen DNeasy Blood Extraction Kit. This clone was found a few times. There is no known antigen for this receptor. No clone much larger than this one lies a single base away; base qualities are absent.

The receptor was isolated from a male donor in good health and CMV-seronegative. Sequencing was performed on PBMCs. The rearrangement combines TRBV5-4 with TRBJ2-3, and possibly TRBD2, on 6 matching bases. The CDR3 region has the sequence CASSGEAGDTQYF. The DNA is TGTGCCAGCAGCGGGGAGGCTGGGGATACGCAGTATTTT.